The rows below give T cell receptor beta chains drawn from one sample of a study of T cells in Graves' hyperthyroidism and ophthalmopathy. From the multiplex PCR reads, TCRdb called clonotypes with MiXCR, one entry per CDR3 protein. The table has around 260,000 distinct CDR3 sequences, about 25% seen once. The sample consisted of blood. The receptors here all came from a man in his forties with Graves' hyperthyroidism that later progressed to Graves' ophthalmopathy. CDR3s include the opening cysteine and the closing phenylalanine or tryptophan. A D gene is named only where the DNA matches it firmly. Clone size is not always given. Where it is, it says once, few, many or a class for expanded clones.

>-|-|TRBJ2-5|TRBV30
CAWGAGLQETQYF
TGTGCCTGGGGTGCGGGCCTCCAAGAGACCCAGTACTTC
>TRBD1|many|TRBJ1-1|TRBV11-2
CASNQGQGNTEAFF
TGTGCCAGCAACCAGGGACAGGGCAACACTGAAGCTTTCTTT
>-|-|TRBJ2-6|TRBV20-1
CSARAKHRSGANVLTF
TGCAGTGCTAGAGCCAAACACCGCTCTGGGGCCAACGTCCTGACTTTC
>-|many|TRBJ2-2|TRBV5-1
CASSPRTDTGELFF
TGCGCCAGCAGCCCGCGGACAGACACCGGGGAGCTGTTTTTT
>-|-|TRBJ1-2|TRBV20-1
CSASVGNYGYTF
TGCAGTGCTAGCGTTGGAAACTATGGCTACACCTTC
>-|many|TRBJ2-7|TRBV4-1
CASSQVFYILGSYEQYF
TGCGCCAGCAGCCAAGTATTTTACATCCTGGGGAGCTACGAGCAGTACTTC
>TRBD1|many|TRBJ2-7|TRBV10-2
CASMDGQGAYEQYF
TGCGCCAGCATGGATGGACAGGGGGCCTACGAGCAGTACTTC
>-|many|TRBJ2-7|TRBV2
CASSEYQGQQRYF
TGTGCCAGCAGTGAATATCAGGGGCAGCAGCGGTACTTC
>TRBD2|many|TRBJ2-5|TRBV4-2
CASSPSKLANQETQYF
TGTGCCAGCAGCCCATCCAAACTAGCGAATCAAGAGACCCAGTACTTC
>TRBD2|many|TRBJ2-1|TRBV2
CASTSGGVVDNEQFF
TGTGCCAGCACCTCCGGGGGGGTAGTCGACAATGAGCAGTTCTTC
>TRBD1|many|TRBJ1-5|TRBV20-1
CSARDGQGDSQPQHF
TGCAGTGCTAGAGATGGACAGGGGGACAGTCAGCCCCAGCATTTT
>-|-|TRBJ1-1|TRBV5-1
CASSLAVPGLPTMNTEAFF
TGCGCCAGCAGCTTGGCTGTTCCGGGACTCCCTACAATGAACACTGAAGCTTTCTTT
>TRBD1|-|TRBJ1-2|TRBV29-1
CSARLTGANYGYTF
TGCAGCGCAAGGCTTACAGGGGCTAACTATGGCTACACCTTC
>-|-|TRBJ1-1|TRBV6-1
CASSPNGYMDTEAFF
TGTGCCAGCAGCCCTAATGGGTATATGGACACTGAAGCTTTCTTT
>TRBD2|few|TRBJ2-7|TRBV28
CASSLLAGRAFFNEQYF
TGTGCCAGCAGTTTGTTAGCGGGGAGGGCATTCTTTAACGAGCAGTACTTC
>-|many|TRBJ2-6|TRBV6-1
CASALSYSGANVLTF
TGTGCCAGCGCCCTATCATATTCTGGGGCCAACGTCCTGACTTTC
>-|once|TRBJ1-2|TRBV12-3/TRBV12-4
CASSLLLQGLYGYTF
TGTGCCAGCAGTCTACTACTCCAGGGGCTGTATGGCTACACCTTC
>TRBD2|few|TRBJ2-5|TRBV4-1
CASSLGLAGELGETQYF
TGCGCCAGCAGCCTGGGACTAGCGGGAGAGTTGGGAGAGACCCAGTACTTC
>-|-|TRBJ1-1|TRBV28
CASSLRGIRLAFF
TGTGCCAGCAGCCTGCGAGGGATCCGTCTAGCTTTCTTT
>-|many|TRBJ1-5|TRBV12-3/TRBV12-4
CASSLTGTNQPQHF
TGTGCCAGCAGCCTGACAGGCACCAATCAGCCCCAGCATTTT
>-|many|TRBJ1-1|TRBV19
CASSGGRTEAFF
TGTGCCAGTAGTGGGGGGAGGACTGAAGCTTTCTTT
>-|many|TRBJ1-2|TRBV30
CAWREGAGYTF
TGTGCCTGGAGGGAAGGGGCTGGCTACACCTTC
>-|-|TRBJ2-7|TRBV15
CATSRDGEVTRLYF
TGTGCCACCAGCAGAGACGGGGAGGTGACTAGACTGTACTTC
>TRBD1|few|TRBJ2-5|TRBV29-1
CSVYRGPETQYF
TGCAGCGTTTATAGGGGGCCCGAGACCCAGTACTTC
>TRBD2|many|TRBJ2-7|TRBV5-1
CASSLRTSGRPYEQYF
TGCGCCAGCAGCTTGAGGACTAGCGGGAGACCCTACGAGCAGTACTTC
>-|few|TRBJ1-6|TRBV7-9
CASSLGPGPNSPLHF
TGTGCCAGCAGCTTAGGACCGGGACCTAATTCACCCCTCCACTTT
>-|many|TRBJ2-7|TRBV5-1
CASSFGAASLSEQYF
TGCGCCAGCAGCTTCGGGGCGGCTTCTTTAAGCGAGCAGTACTTC
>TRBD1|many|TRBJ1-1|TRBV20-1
CSARDQGAGTEAFF
TGCAGTGCTAGAGATCAGGGGGCTGGTACTGAAGCTTTCTTT
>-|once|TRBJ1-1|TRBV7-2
CASSDGPNTEAFF
TGTGCCAGCAGCGACGGCCCGAACACTGAAGCTTTCTTT
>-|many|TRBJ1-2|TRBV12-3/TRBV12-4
CASSHTAMGATTYGYTF
TGTGCCAGCAGTCATACTGCAATGGGGGCGACGACTTATGGCTACACCTTC
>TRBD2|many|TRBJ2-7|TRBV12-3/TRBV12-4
CASSGTSGMAQYF
TGTGCCAGCAGTGGGACTAGCGGTATGGCGCAGTACTTC
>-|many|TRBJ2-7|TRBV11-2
CASSGPRGEQYF
TGTGCCAGCAGCGGCCCGAGGGGCGAGCAGTACTTC
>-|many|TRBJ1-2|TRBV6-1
CASSEGRWTEYGYTF
TGTGCCAGCAGTGAAGGGCGGTGGACAGAGTATGGCTACACCTTC
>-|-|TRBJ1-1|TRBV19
CATRPGPKAEAFF
TGTGCCACTCGTCCGGGCCCAAAGGCTGAAGCTTTCTTT
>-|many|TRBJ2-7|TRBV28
CASSLYWGATYEQYF
TGTGCCAGCAGTTTATATTGGGGGGCGACTTACGAGCAGTACTTC
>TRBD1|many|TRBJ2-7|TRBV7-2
CASSTTGIPYEQYF
TGTGCCAGCAGCACGACAGGGATCCCCTACGAGCAGTACTTC
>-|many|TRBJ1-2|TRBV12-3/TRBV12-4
CASSFREPPGYGYTF
TGTGCCAGCAGTTTCCGGGAGCCACCAGGCTATGGCTACACCTTC
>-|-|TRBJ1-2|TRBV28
CASSRAGYGYTF
TGTGCCAGCAGCAGGGCCGGTTATGGCTACACCTTC
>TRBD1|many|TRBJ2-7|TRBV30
CAWDRAGHEQYF
TGTGCCTGGGACAGGGCGGGCCACGAGCAGTACTTC
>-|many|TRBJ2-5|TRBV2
CASHLPAGRETQYF
TGTGCCAGCCACCTCCCCGCAGGGCGGGAGACCCAGTACTTC
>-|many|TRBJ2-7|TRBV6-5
CASSYRLGAAYEQYF
TGTGCCAGCAGTTACCGTTTGGGGGCGGCCTACGAGCAGTACTTC
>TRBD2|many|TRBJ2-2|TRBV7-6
CASSLLRTSEATGELFF
TGTGCCAGCAGCCTCCTCCGGACTAGCGAGGCGACCGGGGAGCTGTTTTTT
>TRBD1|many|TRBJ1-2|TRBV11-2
CASSLDLGTEPRGYTF
TGTGCCAGCAGCTTAGATCTGGGGACAGAGCCCCGTGGCTACACCTTC
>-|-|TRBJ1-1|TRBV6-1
CASSAGVENTEAFF
TGTGCCAGCAGTGCCGGCGTAGAGAACACTGAAGCTTTCTTT
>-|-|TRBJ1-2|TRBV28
CASSLASSIYGYTF
TGTGCCAGCAGTTTGGCTTCCTCTATCTATGGCTACACCTTC
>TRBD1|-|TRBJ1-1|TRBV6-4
CASRDSSGGSTEAFF
TGTGCCAGCCGGGACTCGTCAGGGGGCTCAACTGAAGCTTTCTTT
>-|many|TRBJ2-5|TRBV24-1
CATGAGGGETQYF
TGTGCCACCGGGGCTGGCGGTGGGGAGACCCAGTACTTC
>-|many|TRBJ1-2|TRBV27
CASSLVKNYGYTF
TGTGCCAGCAGTTTGGTCAAAAACTATGGCTACACCTTC
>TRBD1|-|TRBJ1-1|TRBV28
CASRTGQVDTEAFF
TGTGCCAGCAGAACCGGACAGGTCGACACTGAAGCTTTCTTT
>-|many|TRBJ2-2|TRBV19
CASSIGPRELFF
TGTGCCAGTAGTATAGGGCCCCGGGAGCTGTTTTTT
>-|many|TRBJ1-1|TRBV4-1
CASNKSPGDGNTEAFF
TGCGCCAGCAATAAATCACCCGGGGATGGGAACACTGAAGCTTTCTTT
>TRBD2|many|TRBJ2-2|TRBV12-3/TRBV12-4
CASSLRRLGRGTGELFF
TGTGCCAGCAGTCTCCGTAGGTTGGGGCGGGGGACCGGGGAGCTGTTTTTT
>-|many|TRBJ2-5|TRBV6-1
CASSVHSLETQYF
TGTGCCAGCAGTGTCCACAGCTTGGAGACCCAGTACTTC
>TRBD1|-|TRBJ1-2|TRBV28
CASSLGQALGGYTF
TGTGCCAGCAGCCTGGGACAGGCCTTGGGAGGCTACACCTTC
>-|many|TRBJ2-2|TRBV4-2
CASSQAGSVGGIGELFF
TGTGCCAGCAGCCAAGCTGGTTCGGTCGGAGGCATCGGGGAGCTGTTTTTT
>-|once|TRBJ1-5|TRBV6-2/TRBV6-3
CASQWTDNQPQHF
TGTGCCAGCCAGTGGACAGACAATCAGCCCCAGCATTTT
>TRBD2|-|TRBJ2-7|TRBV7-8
CASSPRLAGERYEQYF
TGTGCCAGCAGCCCCCGACTAGCGGGAGAGAGGTACGAGCAGTACTTC
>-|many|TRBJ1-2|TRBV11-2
CASSLKGGRKNYGYTF
TGTGCCAGCAGCCTCAAGGGCGGCAGAAAAAACTATGGCTACACCTTC
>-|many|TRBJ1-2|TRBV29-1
CSVVQGDYGYTF
TGCAGCGTTGTTCAGGGTGACTATGGCTACACCTTC